The clone carrying this T cell receptor (beta chain) was observed once. The entry originates in a study of control samples from healthy donors and cancer patients. Profiling relied on immunoSEQ multiplex PCR, and the TCRdb table lists in-frame clones only, not all of them. This sample has some 48,000 clones, with 85% to 95% found just once. Trimming pared 2 bases from V and 1 base from J, leaving 8 bases between. The CDR3 runs to 14 residues. Looked up from germline, CDR1 is MDHEN and CDR2 is SYDVKM. This clonotype was sampled from a woman in her fifties or sixties with head and neck cancer. The material sequenced was PBMCs. The rearrangement links TRBV28 to TRBJ1-1; no definite D call. The CDR3 region has the DNA TGTGCCAGCAGTTTAAGAGTTAGGAACACTGAAGCTTTCTTT. Translating it yields CASSLRVRNTEAFF.